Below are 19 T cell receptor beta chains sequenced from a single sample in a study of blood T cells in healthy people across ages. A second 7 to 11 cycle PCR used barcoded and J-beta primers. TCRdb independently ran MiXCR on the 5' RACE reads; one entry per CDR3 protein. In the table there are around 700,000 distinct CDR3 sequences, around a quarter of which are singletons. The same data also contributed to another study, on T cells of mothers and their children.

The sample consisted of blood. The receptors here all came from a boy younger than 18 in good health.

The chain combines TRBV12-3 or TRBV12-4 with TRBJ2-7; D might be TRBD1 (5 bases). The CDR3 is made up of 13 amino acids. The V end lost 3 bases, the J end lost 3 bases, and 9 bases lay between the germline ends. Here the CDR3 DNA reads TGTGCCAGCAGTTTGTGGGGCATCTACGAGCAGTACTTC. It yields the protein CASSLWGIYEQYF.

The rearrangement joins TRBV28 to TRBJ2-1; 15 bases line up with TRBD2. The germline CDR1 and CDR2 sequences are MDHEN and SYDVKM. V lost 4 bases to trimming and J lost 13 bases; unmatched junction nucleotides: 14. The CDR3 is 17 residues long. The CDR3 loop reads CASSSYLGTSGGIEQFF. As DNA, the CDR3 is TGTGCCAGCAGTTCCTACCTCGGGACTAGCGGGGGGATTGAACAGTTCTTC.

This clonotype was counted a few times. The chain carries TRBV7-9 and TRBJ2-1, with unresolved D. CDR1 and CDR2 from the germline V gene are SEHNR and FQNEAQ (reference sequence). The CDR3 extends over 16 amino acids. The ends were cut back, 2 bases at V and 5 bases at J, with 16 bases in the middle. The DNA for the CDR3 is TGTGCCAGCAGCTTAAATGCGCTGTCATACGACAATGAGCAGTTCTTC. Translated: CASSLNALSYDNEQFF.

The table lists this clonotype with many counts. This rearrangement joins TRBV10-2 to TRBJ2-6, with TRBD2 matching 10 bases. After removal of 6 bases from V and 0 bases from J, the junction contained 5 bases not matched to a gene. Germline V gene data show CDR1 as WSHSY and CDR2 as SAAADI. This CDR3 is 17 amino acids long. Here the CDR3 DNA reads TGCGCCAGCAGGCTAGCGGGAGATCCCTCTGGGGCCAACGTCCTGACTTTC. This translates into CASRLAGDPSGANVLTF.

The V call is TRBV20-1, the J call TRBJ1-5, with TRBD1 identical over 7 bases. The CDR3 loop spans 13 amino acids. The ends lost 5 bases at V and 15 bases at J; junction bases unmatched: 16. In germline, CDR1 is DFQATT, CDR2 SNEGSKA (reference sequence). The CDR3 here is CSASPLRQGLAHF. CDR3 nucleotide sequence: TGCAGTGCTTCCCCCCTCCGACAGGGACTAGCGCATTTT.

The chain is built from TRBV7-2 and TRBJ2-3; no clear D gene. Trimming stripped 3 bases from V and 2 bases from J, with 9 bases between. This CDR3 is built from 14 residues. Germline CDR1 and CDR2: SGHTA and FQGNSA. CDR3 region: CASSFTYYTDTQYF. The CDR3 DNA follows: TGTGCCAGCAGCTTCACGTACTACACAGATACGCAGTATTTT.

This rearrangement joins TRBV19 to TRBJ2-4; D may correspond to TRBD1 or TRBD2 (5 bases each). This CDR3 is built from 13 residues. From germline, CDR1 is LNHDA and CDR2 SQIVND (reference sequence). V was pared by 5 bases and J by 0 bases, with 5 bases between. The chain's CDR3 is CASSGTAKNIQYF. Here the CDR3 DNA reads TGTGCCAGTAGTGGGACAGCCAAAAACATTCAGTACTTC.

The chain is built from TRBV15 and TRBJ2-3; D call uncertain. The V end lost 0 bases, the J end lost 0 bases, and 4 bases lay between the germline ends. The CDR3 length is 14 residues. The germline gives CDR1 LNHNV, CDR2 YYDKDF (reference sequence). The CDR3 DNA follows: TGTGCCACCAGCAGAGAAAGAAGCACAGATACGCAGTATTTT. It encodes CATSRERSTDTQYF. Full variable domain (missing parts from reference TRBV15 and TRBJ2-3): DAMVIQNPRYQVTQFGKPVTLSCSQTLNHNVMYWYQQKSSQAPKLLFHYYDKDFNNEADTPDNFQSRRPNTSFCFLDIRSPGLGDTAMYLCATSRERSTDTQYFGPGTRLTVL.

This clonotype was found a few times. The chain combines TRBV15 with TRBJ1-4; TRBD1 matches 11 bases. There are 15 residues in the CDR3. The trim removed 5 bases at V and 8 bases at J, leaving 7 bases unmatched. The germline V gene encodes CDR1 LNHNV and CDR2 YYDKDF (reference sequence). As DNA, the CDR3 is TGTGCCACCAGCGATTGGACAGGGGGCCGGGAAAAACTGTTTTTT. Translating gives CATSDWTGGREKLFF.

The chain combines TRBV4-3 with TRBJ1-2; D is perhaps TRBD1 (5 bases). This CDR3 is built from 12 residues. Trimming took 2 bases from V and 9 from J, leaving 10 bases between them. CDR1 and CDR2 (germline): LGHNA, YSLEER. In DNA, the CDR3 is TGCGCCAGCAGCCAATCAGGGTTGCGCTACACCTTC. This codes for CASSQSGLRYTF.

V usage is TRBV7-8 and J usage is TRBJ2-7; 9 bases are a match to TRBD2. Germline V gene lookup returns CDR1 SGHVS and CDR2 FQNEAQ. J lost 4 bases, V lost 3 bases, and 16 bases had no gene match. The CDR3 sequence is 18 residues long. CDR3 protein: CASSFGAGLAAHEYEQYF. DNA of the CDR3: TGTGCCAGCAGCTTCGGTGCGGGACTAGCCGCCCATGAGTACGAGCAGTACTTC.

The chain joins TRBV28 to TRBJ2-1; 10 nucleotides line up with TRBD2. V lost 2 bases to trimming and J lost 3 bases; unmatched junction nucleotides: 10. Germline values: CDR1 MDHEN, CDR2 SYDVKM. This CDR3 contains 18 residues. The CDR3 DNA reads TGTGCCAGCAGTTTAAGGGCTAGCGGGAGAGGTTTCTACAATGAGCAGTTCTTC. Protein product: CASSLRASGRGFYNEQFF.

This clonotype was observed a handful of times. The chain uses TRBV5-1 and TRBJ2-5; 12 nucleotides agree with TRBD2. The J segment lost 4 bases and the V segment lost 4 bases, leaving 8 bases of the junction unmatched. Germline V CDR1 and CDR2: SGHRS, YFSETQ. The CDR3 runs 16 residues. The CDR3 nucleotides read TGCGCCAGCAGCCCCCGGACTAGCGGGGTCTCAGAGACCCAGTACTTC. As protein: CASSPRTSGVSETQYF.

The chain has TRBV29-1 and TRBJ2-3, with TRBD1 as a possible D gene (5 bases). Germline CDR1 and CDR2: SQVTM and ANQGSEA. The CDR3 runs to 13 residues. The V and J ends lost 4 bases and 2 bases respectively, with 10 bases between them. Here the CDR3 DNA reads TGCAGCGTTGCCCTCAGGGTCACAGATACGCAGTATTTT. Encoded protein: CSVALRVTDTQYF.

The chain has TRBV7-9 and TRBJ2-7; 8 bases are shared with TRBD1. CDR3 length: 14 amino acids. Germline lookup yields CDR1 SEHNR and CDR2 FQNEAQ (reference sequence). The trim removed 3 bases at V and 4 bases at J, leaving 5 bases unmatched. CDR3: CASSFPGGEYEQYF. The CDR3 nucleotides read TGTGCCAGCAGCTTCCCAGGGGGCGAATACGAGCAGTACTTC.

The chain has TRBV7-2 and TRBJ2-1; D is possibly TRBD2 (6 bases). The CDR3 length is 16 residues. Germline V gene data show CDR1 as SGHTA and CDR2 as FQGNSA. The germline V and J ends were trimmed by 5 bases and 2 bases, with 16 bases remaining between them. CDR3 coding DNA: TGTGCCAGCAGCCTTACTAGCCCCCAGCCCTACAATGAGCAGTTCTTC. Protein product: CASSLTSPQPYNEQFF.

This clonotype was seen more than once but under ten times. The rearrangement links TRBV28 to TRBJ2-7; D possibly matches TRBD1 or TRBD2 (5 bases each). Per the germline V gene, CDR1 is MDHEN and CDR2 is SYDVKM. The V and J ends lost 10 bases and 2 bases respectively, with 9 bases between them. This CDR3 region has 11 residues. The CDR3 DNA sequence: TGTGCCACGGGGACCCCCTACGAGCAGTACTTC. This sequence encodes CATGTPYEQYF.

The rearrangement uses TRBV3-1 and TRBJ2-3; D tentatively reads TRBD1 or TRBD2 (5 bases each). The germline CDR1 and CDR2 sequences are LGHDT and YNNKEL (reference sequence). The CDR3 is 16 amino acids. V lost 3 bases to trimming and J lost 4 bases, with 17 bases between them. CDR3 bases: TGTGCCAGCAGCCATCCCAGAGAGGGGTGGGCAGATACGCAGTATTTT. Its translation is CASSHPREGWADTQYF.

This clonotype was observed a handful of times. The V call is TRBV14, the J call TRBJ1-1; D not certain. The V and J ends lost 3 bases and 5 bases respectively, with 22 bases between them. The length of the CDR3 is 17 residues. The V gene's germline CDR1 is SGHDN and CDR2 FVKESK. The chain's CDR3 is CASSHPNHPRGQTEAFF. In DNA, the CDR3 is TGTGCCAGCAGCCACCCCAACCACCCACGGGGTCAGACTGAAGCTTTCTTT.